The 31 T cell receptor gamma chains presented below share a single source sample, sequenced in a study of γδ T cells in repeated Plasmodium falciparum infection. Vgamma9/Vdelta2+ and Vdelta2-negative gammadelta T cells were flow-sorted from PBMC for bulk sequencing. With CATT, TCRdb re-called clones from the multiplex PCR reads. The data contain 28,000 or so gamma-chain clones, 1.4% to 1.5% of them singletons. Material: gamma-delta T cells from blood. The source of these receptors is a pool of human donors (malaria-infected and uninfected, not separated).

As to this clone: The TCRdb record carries a much larger clone's protein, which differs from this DNA's translation at residue 7; a read error is the likely cause, and the protein listed here is the DNA translation. V gene assignment gives TRGV4, but the J gene was left uncalled. The CDR3 runs 11 residues. CDR1 and CDR2 (germline): EGSTGY, YDSYTSSV. CDR3 coding DNA: TGTGCCACCTGGGATGCGCAGGTTGGAGTCTTT. Protein: CATWDAQVGVF.

This clone was observed at least ten times. The rearrangement joins TRGV3 to TRGJ1 or TRGJ2. CDR3 length: 15 residues. Germline V gene lookup returns CDR1 VTNTFY and CDR2 YDVSTARD (reference sequence). V shed 1 base, J shed 3 bases, and the junction held 9 bases outside the gene matches. DNA for the CDR3: TGTGCCACCTGGGACAGCGTTAGTTTTTATTATAAGAAACTCTTT. Translation: CATWDSVSFYYKKLF.

This clone was found many times. The protein recorded in TCRdb matches a much larger clone and deviates from this DNA's translation at residue 3, suggesting a read error; the protein here is obtained by translating the DNA. J is TRGJP and V is TRGV9. TCRdb records no J gene; here it was assigned by comparing the DNA to germline. The germline CDR1 and CDR2 sequences are GITISATS and ISYDGTV (reference sequence). The CDR3 is 15 residues long. CDR3 loop: CASWATELGKKIKVF. DNA of the CDR3: TGTGCCTCGTGGGCGACTGAGTTGGGCAAAAAAATCAAGGTATTT.

This clone was seen many times. A far larger clone differs by one base, so this is likely a read error. The same CDR3 arises from other DNA sequences in this sample as well. The V gene is listed as TRGV9; no J gene was called. Germline CDR1 and CDR2: GITISATS and ISYDGTV (reference sequence). The CDR3 is 15 residues long. The CDR3 region is CALWEPRLGSYKKLF. The CDR3 DNA reads TGTGCCTTGTGGGAGCCTCGCCTGGGGTCTTATAAGAAGCTCTTT.

The sample holds many counts of this clone. The TCRdb protein comes from a much larger clone and disagrees with this DNA's translation at residue 14, likely due to a read error; the protein given here is derived from the DNA. The gene calls are TRGV9 and TRGJP. This CDR3 comprises 16 residues. Germline CDR1 reads GITISATS; CDR2 reads ISYDGTV (reference sequence). The DNA for the CDR3 is TGTGCCTTGTGGGAGGTCGACGAGTTGGGCAAAAAAATCAGGGTATTT. Protein product: CALWEVDELGKKIRVF.

This clone was counted ten times or more. A far larger clone is just one base off, so this is likely a read error. This CDR3 is also generated by other DNA sequences in the sample. The CDR3, as DNA: TGTGCCACCTGGGACCTGATTGATTGGATCAAGACGTTC. Its protein is CATWDLIDWIKTF. No J gene was named, though the V gene is TRGV3. The CDR3 is made up of 13 amino acids. From germline, CDR1 is VTNTFY and CDR2 YDVSTARD (reference sequence).

Remarks on this clone: The amino acid sequence in TCRdb belongs to a much larger clone and departs from this DNA's translation at residue 11, likely a sequencing read error; the sequence shown is translated from the DNA. The chain joins TRGV9 to TRGJ1 or TRGJ2. The CDR3 sequence is 13 residues long. CDR1 is GITISATS, CDR2 ISYDGTV, per germline (reference sequence). CDR3 bases: TGTGCCTTGTGGGATTTCTCGTATTATAAGAGACTCTTT. The encoded protein is CALWDFSYYKRLF.

Comment on this clone: This probably arose from a read error, given a far larger clone one base away. Different DNA sequences within this sample yield the same CDR3. The chain uses TRGV3 and TRGJ1 or TRGJ2. The J gene, left out of TCRdb, was set here by checking the DNA against germline. The CDR3 sequence is 13 residues long. Trimming removed 2 bases from V and 8 bases from J; junction bases left unmatched: 9. Germline values: CDR1 VTNTFY, CDR2 YDVSTARD (reference sequence). The CDR3 here is CATWDTQRDKKLF. The CDR3 nucleotides read TGTGCCACCTGGGACACCCAAAGAGATAAGAAACTCTTT.

Worth noting for this clone: TCRdb shows a much larger clone's protein in place of this DNA's translation, and the two differ at residue 12, likely through a read error; the protein shown is translated from the DNA. Written as DNA, the CDR3 is TGTGCCTTGTGGGAGGCAAACCCTTATTATAAGAGACTCTTT. It is translated as CALWEANPYYKRLF. The chain uses TRGV9 and TRGJ1 or TRGJ2. CDR1 and CDR2 (germline): GITISATS, ISYDGTV (reference sequence). The CDR3 runs 14 residues.

This clone was counted a few times. It differs at one base from a far larger clone, so likely a read error. The sample has other DNA sequences that encode this CDR3 too. For the CDR3, the DNA is TGTGCCTTGTGGGGTCAGAGTTACTATAAGAAACTCTTT. Translated: CALWGQSYYKKLF. The rearrangement links TRGV9 to TRGJ1 or TRGJ2. Assignment of the J gene here rests on matching the DNA to germline, because TCRdb gives none. Germline lookup yields CDR1 GITISATS and CDR2 ISYDGTV (reference sequence). Trimming took 5 bases from V and 7 from J; bases not matched to a gene: 11. The CDR3 is 13 amino acids.

In the case of this clone: The protein in TCRdb stems from a much larger clone and differs at residue 10 from this DNA's translation, likely a read error; here the protein is translated from the DNA. V gene TRGV4 combines with J gene TRGJ1 or TRGJ2. The J gene was missing in TCRdb and was found by matching the end of the DNA to germline. Germline loops: CDR1 EGSTGY, CDR2 YDSYTSSV. This CDR3 region has 14 residues. V was pared by 5 bases and J by 8 bases, with 15 bases of the junction left unmatched. In DNA form, the CDR3 reads TGTGCCACCTGGGCCCCGGTCGGAGGCCATAAGAAACTCTTT. Its translation: CATWAPVGGHKKLF.

Ten or more counts support this clone. The mismatch at residue 9 between this DNA's translation and the TCRdb protein of a much larger clone likely reflects a read error; the protein shown is translated from the DNA. Called V gene: TRGV2; the J gene was not called. The germline gives CDR1 EGSNGY, CDR2 YDSYNSKV. The CDR3 runs 11 residues. The CDR3 bases are TGTGCCACCTGGGACGGGCCGGAGAGACTCTTT. Its translation is CATWDGPERLF.

This clone was counted ten times or more. The chain is built from TRGV2 and TRGJ1 or TRGJ2. V shed 0 bases, J shed 6 bases, and the junction held 11 bases outside the gene matches. The CDR3 runs 15 residues. Germline assignment: CDR1 EGSNGY and CDR2 YDSYNSKV. Written as DNA, the CDR3 is TGTGCCACCTGGGACGGGCCGTTCTTGTGTTATAAGAAACTCTTT. The encoded protein is CATWDGPFLCYKKLF.

This clone was picked up many times. TCRdb assigns this DNA the protein of a much larger clone, which departs from its translation at residue 11; this likely reflects a read error, and the protein shown comes from translating the DNA. CDR3 loop: CATWDRDNYKELF. The CDR3 DNA follows: TGTGCCACCTGGGACAGGGACAATTATAAGGAACTCTTT. The J gene was not called, though the V gene is TRGV3. Germline lookup yields CDR1 VTNTFY and CDR2 YDVSTARD (reference sequence). CDR3 length: 13 amino acids.

At least ten counts were recorded for this clone. V is TRGV8 and J is TRGJP1. Per germline, CDR1 VENAVY and CDR2 YDSYNSRV. The CDR3 loop spans 16 amino acids. The J segment lost 0 bases and the V segment lost 3 bases, leaving 7 bases of the junction unmatched. The CDR3, as DNA: TGTGCCACCTGGGATTTGGCTTATACCACTGGTTGGTTCAAGATATTT. This sequence encodes CATWDLAYTTGWFKIF.

This clone was observed at least ten times. The chain employs TRGV4 and TRGJ1 or TRGJ2. TCRdb carries no J gene annotation; the J gene was assigned here by matching the DNA with germline. The CDR3 spans 12 residues. J was trimmed by 11 bases and V by 0 bases; bases with no gene match: 7. Germline V CDR1 and CDR2: EGSTGY, YDSYTSSV. The chain's CDR3 is CATWDGPQEKLF. The CDR3 DNA sequence: TGTGCCACCTGGGATGGGCCGCAAGAGAAACTCTTT.

Points on this clone: The TCRdb protein comes from a much larger clone and disagrees with this DNA's translation at residue 11, likely due to a read error; the protein given here is derived from the DNA. For the V gene the call is TRGV4; the J gene has no call. The germline CDR1 and CDR2 sequences are EGSTGY and YDSYTSSV. CDR3 length: 13 residues. CDR3 sequence (DNA): TGTGCCACCTGTCCTCCAAAACATTATAAGGAACTCTTT. Its protein is CATCPPKHYKELF.

The sample holds many counts of this clone. This chain joins TRGV4 and TRGJ1 or TRGJ2. This CDR3 has 11 residues. V shed 9 bases and J 11 bases; nucleotides not matched to a gene: 13. Germline CDR1 is EGSTGY and CDR2 is YDSYTSSV. CDR3 loop: CATRGPKEKLF. CDR3 nucleotide sequence: TGTGCCACCCGAGGACCCAAGGAGAAACTCTTT.

About this clone itself: TCRdb assigns this DNA the protein of a much larger clone, which departs from its translation at residue 4; this likely reflects a read error, and the protein shown comes from translating the DNA. This chain uses TRGV9 with TRGJ1 or TRGJ2. TCRdb gives no J gene; it was assigned here by matching the DNA to germline. V lost 9 bases and J lost 3; bases outside the gene matches: 8. Germline CDR1 GITISATS, CDR2 ISYDGTV (reference sequence). CDR3 size: 12 residues. The CDR3, as DNA: TGTGCCTTGCGGATCTTTTATTATAAGAAACTCTTT. It specifies CALRIFYYKKLF.

This clone was detected many times. The TCRdb protein comes from a much larger clone and disagrees with this DNA's translation at residue 10, likely due to a read error; the protein given here is derived from the DNA. The V gene call is TRGV9, and the J gene call is absent. Germline V CDR1 and CDR2: GITISATS, ISYDGTV (reference sequence). The CDR3 extends over 12 amino acids. The CDR3 loop reads CALWEAPHKRLF. The CDR3 nucleotides read TGTGCCTTGTGGGAGGCGCCTCATAAGAGACTCTTT.

This clone was counted between two and nine times. TCRdb records a much larger clone's protein for this DNA, with a difference at residue 3 that likely arises from a read error; the protein given is the translation of the DNA. The V and J genes are TRGV8 and TRGJ1 or TRGJ2. The J gene, missing from TCRdb, was assigned here through DNA to germline matching. This CDR3 comprises 13 residues. Germline V gives CDR1 VENAVY, CDR2 YDSYNSRV. The CDR3 loop is CAPWDRGHYKKLF. DNA for the CDR3: TGTGCCCCCTGGGATAGAGGCCATTATAAGAAACTCTTT.

This clone was found many times. This DNA's translation differs at residue 3 from TCRdb's protein, which comes from a much larger clone; a read error is likely, and the protein shown is translated from the DNA. V gene TRGV3 combines with J gene TRGJ1 or TRGJ2. No J segment appears in TCRdb, so it was assigned here by matching the sequence to germline. This CDR3 comprises 13 residues. CDR1 and CDR2 (germline): VTNTFY, YDVSTARD (reference sequence). DNA for the CDR3: TGTGCCGCCTGGGACAGGGGTTATTATAAGAAACTCTTT. This translates into CAAWDRGYYKKLF.

This clone showed up many times. This chain connects TRGV3 to TRGJ1 or TRGJ2. TCRdb does not report a J gene; here it was assigned by matching the DNA to germline references. This CDR3 contains 13 residues. CDR1 and CDR2 (germline): VTNTFY, YDVSTARD (reference sequence). The V segment lost 3 bases and the J segment 5 bases; nucleotides outside the gene matches: 7. As DNA, the CDR3 is TGTGCCACCTGGGACCGAGGGAATTATAAGAAACTCTTT. Translated: CATWDRGNYKKLF.

This clone was seen many times. TCRdb assigns this DNA the protein of a much larger clone, which departs from its translation at residue 8; this likely reflects a read error, and the protein shown comes from translating the DNA. The CDR3 nucleotides read TGTGCCTTGTGGGAGCAAAGGAGGAAACTCTTT. Translation gives CALWEQRRKLF. The chain employs TRGV9 and TRGJ1 or TRGJ2. TCRdb gives no J gene; it was assigned here by matching the DNA to germline. V lost 3 bases to trimming and J lost 12 bases; unmatched junction nucleotides: 8. Germline V gives CDR1 GITISATS, CDR2 ISYDGTV (reference sequence). CDR3 length equals 11 residues.

As regards this clone: A read error likely explains this, since a far larger clone differs by one base. Other DNA sequences from this sample encode an identical CDR3 as well. The V gene is TRGV9, but the J gene lacks a call. CDR3 length: 12 amino acids. Germline loops: CDR1 GITISATS, CDR2 ISYDGTV (reference sequence). The CDR3 loop reads CALWEPSWFKIF. The DNA for the CDR3 is TGTGCCTTGTGGGAACCCAGTTGGTTCAAGATATTC.

This clone came up many times. TCRdb shows a much larger clone's protein in place of this DNA's translation, and the two differ at residue 9, likely through a read error; the protein shown is translated from the DNA. V is TRGV9 and J is TRGJ1 or TRGJ2. TCRdb lists no J gene, so it was determined here by aligning the DNA to germline. This CDR3 contains 14 residues. Germline lookup yields CDR1 GITISATS and CDR2 ISYDGTV (reference sequence). V lost 1 base to trimming and J lost 5 bases; unmatched junction nucleotides: 8. Here the CDR3 DNA reads TGTGCCTTGTGGGAGGTCGCCTCCCATTATAAGAAACTCTTT. Protein product: CALWEVASHYKKLF.

With regard to this clone: The protein held in TCRdb is that of a much larger clone and does not match this DNA's translation at residue 6, likely because of a read error; the protein shown is translated from the DNA. The V gene is TRGV3, the J gene TRGJ1 or TRGJ2. No J gene was available from TCRdb, and it was assigned here by a germline match of the DNA. Losses at the gene ends were 4 bases for V and 4 bases for J; bases not matched to a gene: 7. CDR3 length: 13 residues. CDR1 is VTNTFY, CDR2 YDVSTARD, per germline (reference sequence). Here the CDR3 reads CATWEVLYYKKLF. The CDR3 DNA reads as TGTGCCACCTGGGAAGTTTTATATTATAAGAAACTCTTT.

This clone is medium-sized by share. The J gene is TRGJ1 or TRGJ2, the V gene TRGV9. Per germline, CDR1 GITISATS and CDR2 ISYDGTV (reference sequence). CDR3 length: 15 amino acids. V was clipped by 2 bases and J by 3 bases; unmatched bases: 10. The CDR3 DNA is TGTGCCTTGTGGGAGGCCGCACGGCCTTATTATAAGAAACTCTTT. Residues: CALWEAARPYYKKLF.

As for this clone: At the DNA level, this CDR3 is encoded by other sequences in the same sample as well. V gene TRGV9 combines with J gene TRGJP. TCRdb leaves out the J gene; it was filled in here by matching the DNA to germline. J gave up 17 bases and V 2 bases, and 12 bases lay outside the gene matches. Germline V gene lookup returns CDR1 GITISATS and CDR2 ISYDGTV (reference sequence). This CDR3 region has 15 residues. CDR3 amino acids: CALWEARVGQKIKVF. The CDR3 DNA sequence: TGTGCCTTGTGGGAGGCTAGAGTTGGGCAAAAAATCAAGGTATTT.

This clone was seen only a few times. TCRdb's entry gives the protein of a much larger clone, which mismatches this DNA's translation at residue 8, likely from a read error; the protein reported here is translated from the DNA. The chain carries TRGV5 and TRGJ1 or TRGJ2. No J gene is reported in TCRdb; it was inferred here by comparing the DNA with germline. CDR3 length equals 13 residues. Germline CDR1 is VINAFY and CDR2 is YDVSNSKD. J gave up 9 bases and V 0 bases, and 8 bases lay outside the gene matches. The CDR3 sequence: CATWDRRIGKKLF. CDR3 bases: TGTGCCACCTGGGACAGGCGCATTGGTAAGAAACTCTTT.

A few counts support this clone. The translation of this DNA and the TCRdb protein of a much larger clone differ at residue 8, probably owing to a read error; the protein shown here is translated from the DNA. The chain has TRGV9 and TRGJP. The J gene comes from matching the DNA to germline here; TCRdb lacks it. CDR1 and CDR2 (germline): GITISATS, ISYDGTV (reference sequence). There are 19 residues in the CDR3. The J segment lost 7 bases and the V segment lost 1 base, leaving 13 bases of the junction unmatched. The CDR3 nucleotides read TGTGCCTTGTGGGAGGTTGACTCCCCTGGGGAGTTGGGCAAAAAAATCAAGGTATTT. Translated: CALWEVDSPGELGKKIKVF.